This passage covers 23 T cell receptor beta chains from one sample sequenced in a study of T-cell memory formation after mild COVID-19. From the 5' RACE reads, TCRdb called clonotypes with MiXCR, one entry per CDR3 protein. Here the sample spans under 300,000 distinct CDR3 sequences, under 20% being singletons. Sequencing was done on a sample of PBMCs or a T cell subset sorted from them (not recorded which). These receptors all stem from a young man who had mild COVID-19 (a few samples of this study predate the infection). Cell type and time point are not known.

This clonotype was detected a few times. The chain couples TRBV10-3 to TRBJ2-3, with a possible D match to TRBD1 (5 bases). V gave up 4 bases and J gave up 4 bases, with 6 bases separating them. Germline V lookup: CDR1 ENHRY, CDR2 SYGVKD. The CDR3 is 12 residues long. This CDR3 reads CAISGGADTQYF. In DNA form, the CDR3 reads TGTGCCATCAGTGGGGGCGCAGATACGCAGTATTTT.

This chain uses TRBV7-2 with TRBJ1-2, with D possibly being TRBD1 (5 bases). The CDR3 covers 14 residues. CDR1 is SGHTA and CDR2 is FQGNSA in the germline V gene. Trimming cost V 2 bases and J 3 bases, with 10 bases left between them. The CDR3 protein is CASSLMSRDYGYTF. The CDR3 nucleotides read TGTGCCAGCAGCTTAATGTCCAGGGACTATGGCTACACCTTC.

This chain links TRBV5-6 with TRBJ2-1; 10 bases are shared with TRBD1. The CDR3 length is 17 residues. The germline V gene has CDR1 SGHDT and CDR2 YYEEEE. Trimming removed 0 bases from V and 3 bases from J; junction bases left unmatched: 6. CDR3 sequence: CASSLVGQGVIYNEQFF. The CDR3 DNA sequence: TGTGCCAGCAGCTTGGTAGGACAGGGGGTGATCTACAATGAGCAGTTCTTC. Full variable domain (missing parts from reference TRBV5-6 and TRBJ2-1): DAGVTQSPTHLIKTRGQQVTLRCSPKSGHDTVSWYQQALGQGPQFIFQYYEEEERQRGNFPDRFSGHQFPNYSSELNVNALLLGDSALYLCASSLVGQGVIYNEQFFGPGTRLTVL.

This clonotype was seen at least ten times. This chain links TRBV12-3 or TRBV12-4 with TRBJ2-5; D assignment may be TRBD1 or TRBD2 (6 bases each). The CDR3 runs 14 residues. V dropped 3 bases and J dropped 2 bases, with 10 bases sitting between them. The CDR3 spells CASSFWGAQETQYF. The CDR3 DNA follows: TGTGCCAGCAGTTTTTGGGGGGCGCAAGAGACCCAGTACTTC.

This chain joins TRBV7-9 and TRBJ2-7; unclear D gene. The germline CDR1 and CDR2 sequences are SEHNR and FQNEAQ (reference sequence). With 1 base removed from V and 3 bases from J, the gap between germline ends came to 13 bases. CDR3 size: 15 residues. In DNA form, the CDR3 reads TGTGCCAGCAGCTTAGGAGGTGCCAGAGTCTACGAGCAGTACGTC. Its translation is CASSLGGARVYEQYV.

This chain links TRBV29-1 with TRBJ2-1; a possible D gene is TRBD1 (6 bases). Germline CDR1 and CDR2: SQVTM and ANQGSEA. CDR3 length equals 13 residues. The V end lost 3 bases, the J end lost 3 bases, and 9 bases lay between the germline ends. CDR3 nucleotide sequence: TGCAGCGTTGACAGGGGCCGCTACAATGAGCAGTTCTTC. This translates into CSVDRGRYNEQFF.

This clonotype occurred many times. CDR3 coding DNA: TGTGCCAGTAGTACCCGGGCCGGAGAGGTTGAGCAGTTCTTC. Translated, it gives CASSTRAGEVEQFF. This sequence joins TRBV19 and TRBJ2-1; D remains ambiguous. Germline V gene data show CDR1 as LNHDA and CDR2 as SQIVND (reference sequence). The CDR3 is made up of 14 amino acids. V was pared by 4 bases and J by 9 bases, with 16 bases between.

The V and J genes are TRBV4-3 and TRBJ2-3; TRBD2 agrees at 10 bases. CDR1 is LGHNA and CDR2 is YSLEER in the germline V gene. The CDR3 consists of 15 residues. Germline trimming cut 2 bases from V and 5 bases from J; bases unmatched to any gene: 4. The CDR3 is CASSQSGGAVDTQYF. DNA for the CDR3: TGCGCCAGCAGCCAAAGCGGGGGGGCCGTAGATACGCAGTATTTT.

The V gene is TRBV5-1, the J gene TRBJ2-3, with 7 bases identical to TRBD1. Germline values: CDR1 SGHRS, CDR2 YFSETQ. V shed 1 base, J shed 4 bases, and the junction held 3 bases outside the gene matches. This CDR3 has 14 residues. CDR3 DNA: TGCGCCAGCAGCTTGAACAGGGGACCAGATACGCAGTATTTT. It yields the protein CASSLNRGPDTQYF.

This clonotype occurred a few times. The chain employs TRBV5-6 and TRBJ1-6; the D is unclear. The CDR3 spans 16 residues. The V and J ends lost 4 bases and 3 bases respectively, with 14 bases between them. Germline V gives CDR1 SGHDT, CDR2 YYEEEE. CDR3 nucleotide sequence: TGTGCCAGCAGCCGGGCTGGGGAAAGCTATAATTCACCCCTCCACTTT. It translates to CASSRAGESYNSPLHF. The whole variable domain, remainder taken from reference TRBV5-6 and TRBJ1-6, is DAGVTQSPTHLIKTRGQQVTLRCSPKSGHDTVSWYQQALGQGPQFIFQYYEEEERQRGNFPDRFSGHQFPNYSSELNVNALLLGDSALYLCASSRAGESYNSPLHFGNGTRLTVT.

This sequence joins TRBV20-1 and TRBJ1-2, with D possibly TRBD1 on 5 matching bases. Per the germline V gene, CDR1 is DFQATT and CDR2 is SNEGSKA (reference sequence). Trimming left V 4 bases short and J 3 bases short, with 15 bases between. The CDR3 is 14 amino acids. The CDR3 is CSAITLRGYYGYTF. The DNA of the CDR3 is TGCAGTGCTATAACGCTTCGGGGCTACTATGGCTACACCTTC.

The chain couples TRBV3-1 to TRBJ2-7, with 8 bases lining up with TRBD2. This CDR3 comprises 14 residues. V was pared by 2 bases and J by 7 bases, with 7 bases of the junction left unmatched. Germline-derived CDR1 and CDR2 are LGHDT and YNNKEL (reference sequence). The CDR3 DNA is TGTGCCAGCAGCCAACTTTTAACTAGCGGAGAGCAGTACTTC. Its protein is CASSQLLTSGEQYF.

The chain links TRBV4-1 to TRBJ2-7, with 9 nucleotides matching TRBD2. CDR3 length: 14 amino acids. CDR1 is MGHRA and CDR2 is YSYEKL in the germline V gene. The V gene end was trimmed by 6 bases and the J gene end by 6 bases; junction bases not matched to a gene: 9. CDR3 amino acids: CASRVAGGLFEQYV. CDR3 bases: TGCGCCAGCAGAGTGGCGGGGGGGCTGTTCGAGCAGTACGTC.

This clonotype was picked up one time. The genes are TRBV5-1 and TRBJ2-6; D ambiguous. Germline assignment: CDR1 SGHRS and CDR2 YFSETQ. This CDR3 contains 17 residues. V dropped 0 bases and J dropped 1 base, with 11 bases sitting between them. The CDR3 spells CASSLGLDQSGANVLTF. The DNA for the CDR3 is TGCGCCAGCAGCTTGGGCCTGGATCAGTCTGGGGCCAACGTCCTGACTTTC.

This clonotype has only a few counts. The chain recombines TRBV3-1 with TRBJ2-3, with D perhaps being TRBD1 or TRBD2 (5 bases each). CDR1 is LGHDT, CDR2 YNNKEL, per germline (reference sequence). Trimming cost V 0 bases and J 8 bases, with 9 bases left between them. The CDR3 has 13 amino acids. This chain's CDR3 is CASSQDRGRTQYF. In DNA form, the CDR3 reads TGTGCCAGCAGCCAAGATCGGGGCCGTACGCAGTATTTT.

The chain carries TRBV7-2 and TRBJ2-7; D uncertain. Germline CDR1 and CDR2: SGHTA and FQGNSA. The V end lost 5 bases, the J end lost 2 bases, and 10 bases lay between the germline ends. The CDR3 is 13 amino acids. CDR3 coding DNA: TGTGCCAGCAGCCTCTACTATCCCTACGAGCAGTACTTC. This sequence encodes CASSLYYPYEQYF.

J is TRBJ1-5 and V is TRBV6-7, with D hard to call. TRBV6-7 falls under the ORF class, with uncertain function. This CDR3 is built from 15 residues. V was clipped by 0 bases and J by 0 bases, with 6 bases between them. In DNA form, the CDR3 reads TGTGCCAGCAGTTACTCACCGGGTAGCAATCAGCCCCAGCATTTT. Protein: CASSYSPGSNQPQHF.

V gene TRBV5-6 combines with J gene TRBJ1-4; D is perhaps TRBD1 (6 bases). The V gene's germline CDR1 is SGHDT and CDR2 YYEEEE. This CDR3 is built from 15 residues. V was pared by 3 bases and J by 8 bases, with 17 bases between. The CDR3 sequence is CASSSTPGEGEKLFF. For the CDR3, the DNA is TGTGCCAGCAGCTCCACGCCAGGGGAAGGAGAAAAACTGTTTTTT.

In DNA form, the CDR3 reads TGTGCCAGCAGACCTAGCGGGGGGCCTCTCGCGAACACCGGGGAGCTGTTTTTT. The encoded protein is CASRPSGGPLANTGELFF. The chain employs TRBV7-8 and TRBJ2-2; 11 nucleotides line up with TRBD2. The V and J ends lost 6 bases and 0 bases, in that order; junction bases with no gene match: 9. This CDR3 is built from 18 residues. In germline, CDR1 is SGHVS, CDR2 FQNEAQ.

This chain uses TRBV6-5 with TRBJ1-1; D not resolved. Trimming shortened V by 5 bases and J by 10 bases, and 14 bases separated the two germline ends. The CDR3 length is 12 residues. Germline lookup yields CDR1 MNHEY and CDR2 SVGAGI. The DNA of the CDR3 is TGTGCCAGCAGTCCCAATCCCGGACGAGCTTTCTTT. This gives the protein CASSPNPGRAFF.

This clonotype was counted a few times. The V and J genes are TRBV12-5 and TRBJ2-7; the D is unclear. Germline V gene sequence: CDR1 LGHNT, CDR2 FRNRAP. This CDR3 is built from 13 residues. V was clipped by 0 bases and J by 2 bases, with 5 bases between them. The CDR3 loop reads CASGLVGAYEQYF. The CDR3 bases are TGTGCTAGTGGTTTGGTTGGGGCCTACGAGCAGTACTTC. The variable domain in full, completed from reference TRBV12-5 and TRBJ2-7, reads DARVTQTPRHKVTEMGQEVTMRCQPILGHNTVFWYRQTMMQGLELLAYFRNRAPLDDSGMPKDRFSAEMPDATLATLKIQPSEPRDSAVYFCASGLVGAYEQYFGPGTRLTVT.

Regarding this clonotype: Relative to the germline gene, one junction end is altered; a read error may explain this. The chain has TRBV7-2 and TRBJ1-1; D remains unclear. In germline, CDR1 is SGHTA, CDR2 FQGNSA. The CDR3 sequence is 14 residues long. The chain's CDR3 is CASSSAAGRTEASF. As DNA, the CDR3 is TGTGCCAGCAGCTCCGCAGCCGGGCGGACTGAAGCTTCCTTT.

The chain employs TRBV7-8 and TRBJ1-3; the D is unclear. Germline assignment: CDR1 SGHVS and CDR2 FQNEAQ. Trimming stripped 5 bases from V and 7 bases from J, with 18 bases between. The CDR3 runs to 15 residues. The CDR3 reads CASSPRPEGGNTIYF. The CDR3 DNA sequence: TGTGCCAGCAGCCCCCGCCCCGAGGGAGGGAACACCATATATTTT.